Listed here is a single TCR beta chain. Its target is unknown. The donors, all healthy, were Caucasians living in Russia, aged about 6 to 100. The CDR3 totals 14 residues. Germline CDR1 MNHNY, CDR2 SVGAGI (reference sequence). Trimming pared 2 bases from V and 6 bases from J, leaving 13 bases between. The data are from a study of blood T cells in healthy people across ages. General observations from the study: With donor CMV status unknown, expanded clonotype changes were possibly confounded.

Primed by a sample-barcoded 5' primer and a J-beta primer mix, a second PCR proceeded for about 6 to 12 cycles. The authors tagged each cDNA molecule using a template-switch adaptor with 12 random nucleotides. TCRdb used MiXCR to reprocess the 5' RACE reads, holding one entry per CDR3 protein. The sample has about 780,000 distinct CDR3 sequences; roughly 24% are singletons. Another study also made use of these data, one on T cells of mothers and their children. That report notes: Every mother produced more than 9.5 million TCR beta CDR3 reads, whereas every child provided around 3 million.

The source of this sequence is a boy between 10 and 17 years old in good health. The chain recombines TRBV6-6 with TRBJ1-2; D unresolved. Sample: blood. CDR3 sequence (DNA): TGTGCCAGCAGTTACAAGGTGGTTGGGGATGGCTACACCTTC. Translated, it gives CASSYKVVGDGYTF.